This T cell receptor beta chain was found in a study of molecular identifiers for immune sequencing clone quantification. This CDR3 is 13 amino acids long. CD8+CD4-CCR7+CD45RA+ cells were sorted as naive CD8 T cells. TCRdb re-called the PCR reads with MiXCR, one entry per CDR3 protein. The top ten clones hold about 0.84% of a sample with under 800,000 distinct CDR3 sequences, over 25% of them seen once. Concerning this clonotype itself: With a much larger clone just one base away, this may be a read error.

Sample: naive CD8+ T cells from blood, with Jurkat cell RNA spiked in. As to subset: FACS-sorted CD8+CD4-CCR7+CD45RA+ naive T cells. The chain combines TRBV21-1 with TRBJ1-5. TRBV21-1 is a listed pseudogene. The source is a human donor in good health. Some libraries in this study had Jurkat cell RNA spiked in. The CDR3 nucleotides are TGTGCCAGCAGCCGAGGCAGGAATCAGCCCCAGCATTTT. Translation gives CASSRGRNQPQHF.